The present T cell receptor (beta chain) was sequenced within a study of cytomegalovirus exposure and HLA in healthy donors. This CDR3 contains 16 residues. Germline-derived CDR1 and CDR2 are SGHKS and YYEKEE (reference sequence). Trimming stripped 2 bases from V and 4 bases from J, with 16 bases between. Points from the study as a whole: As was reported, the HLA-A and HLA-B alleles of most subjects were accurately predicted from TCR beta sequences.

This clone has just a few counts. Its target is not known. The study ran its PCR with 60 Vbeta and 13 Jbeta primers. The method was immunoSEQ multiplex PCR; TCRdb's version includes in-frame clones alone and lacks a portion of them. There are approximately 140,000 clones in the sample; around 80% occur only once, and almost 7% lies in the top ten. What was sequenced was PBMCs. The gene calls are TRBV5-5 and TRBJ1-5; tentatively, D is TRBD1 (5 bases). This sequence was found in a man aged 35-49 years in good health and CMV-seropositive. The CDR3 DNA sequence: TGTGCCAGCAGCTTAAATCTTGGGGGGGGTAATCAGCCCCAGCATTTT. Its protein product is CASSLNLGGGNQPQHF.